This paragraph reports one TCR beta chain. This clone showed up just a few times. It has no known antigen specificity. No base quality values were provided; no much bigger clone lies one nucleotide off. The entire isolated RNA was reverse transcribed using the High Capacity cDNA Reverse Transcription Kit, and thus expressed TCRB transcripts were sequenced. Deep immunoSEQ sequencing was performed on naive, central memory and regulatory T cell samples, with an average of roughly 3.3 million total reads per sample. Sorted cells were lysed in RLT buffer, and RNA was extracted using DNase-treated RNeasy Micro or Mini kits according to cell number. To prevent cross-contamination, each cell subset was processed individually, whereas patient and healthy donor samples were processed jointly. TCRB sequences were amplified from cDNA with the immunoSEQ multiplex PCR, producing 87-bp fragments spanning the CDR3 region. Amplicons were sequenced on the Illumina HiSeq platform. On the study's bioinformatics: Synthetic template baselines were used to correct PCR bias computationally, reads within Hamming distance 2 were collapsed, and singletons that could not be merged were discarded. Reads were aligned to IMGT to assign V, D and J genes, CDR3 length, and insertions or deletions at six rearrangement sites. Within each subset, clonotype counts were normalized to sorted cell number, and only after that were true diversity and Gini coefficients computed with the tcR R package. The overlap coefficient, calculated on TCRB nucleotide sequences, was used to measure repertoire sharing. TCRdb limited this immuneACCESS table to in-frame rearrangements with V and J called. A share of clones is missing; checked studies link under half to unresolved V genes, and the rest is unexplained. The D gene and trimming were derived from the DNA, and the V and J assignments and clone size from that table. The sample table holds 120,000 to 150,000 clones, of which around 51% were seen once. Together, the top ten hold over 0.4% of the sample.

The CDR3 runs 16 residues from the cysteine to the phenylalanine. The only DNA kept is the CDR3, 48 bases in frame from the first base. CDR1 and CDR2 were assigned from the germline V gene as MNHEY and SVGAGI. Germline trimming: 4 bases from V, 3 bases from J; junction bases outside gene matches: 9. Each donor gave one peripheral blood draw, about 110 mL on average, collected into heparinised tubes. Naive, central memory, regulatory and stem cell-like memory CD4+ T cells were sorted on a BD FACSAria II using a panel including CD45RO, CCR7, CD25, CD127, CD95 and CD27. Every sorted population had a purity above 95%. PBMCs were separated immediately by Lymphoprep density gradient centrifugation and were stained directly, without being cultured. To minimize batch effects, samples were stained and sorted in pairs, one healthy donor with one patient per experiment. The data are from a study of beta chain features in type 1 diabetes (dated by TCRdb to 2017 to 2018). In the study overall: No differences in mean age, gender distribution, total cell number or subset yield were found between patients and healthy donors. Across all samples, about 110 million sorted cells were examined, and cell number per subset correlated strongly with RNA yield. The study compared the TCRB repertoires of sorted circulating CD4+ T cell subsets in recently diagnosed type 1 diabetes patients with those in matched healthy donors. Naive and central memory subsets were obtained from all 30 or so donors, but regulatory and stem cell-like memory subsets were isolated from only 8 patients and roughly 8 healthy donors.

Points the paper makes about the study in general: The naive, central memory and regulatory TCRB repertoires appeared to resemble one another more closely among patients than among healthy donors. Only small numbers of individuals were included in the HLA sub-analyses, which left unresolved whether HLA type had any influence on TCRB rearrangement. Shorter templates might be favored by PCR, yet because patient and control samples were amplified and corrected together, any such skew would affect both groups equally. Fewer insertions and more nucleotide deletions at VDJ recombination sites were observed in patients with type 1 diabetes, implying thymic rearrangement abnormalities. A moderate but significant shortening of TCRB CDR3 length was observed in type 1 diabetes patients in all four CD4+ subsets. Sequencing cDNA rather than genomic DNA could over-represent highly expressing activated cells, although activation and CD3 levels did not differ between groups.

The material sequenced was Tregs from blood. In light of the paper, this sample's cell subset or site label describes: regulatory CD4+ T cells. The chain employs TRBV6-5 and TRBJ2-1; TRBD2 matches 7 bases in the middle. The TCR originated in a man between 18 and 35 years old in good health. The DNA sequence reads TGTGCCAGCAGTTCCGGCGGGAGCGGTTTCTACAATGAGCAGTTCTTC. It translates to CASSSGGSGFYNEQFF.